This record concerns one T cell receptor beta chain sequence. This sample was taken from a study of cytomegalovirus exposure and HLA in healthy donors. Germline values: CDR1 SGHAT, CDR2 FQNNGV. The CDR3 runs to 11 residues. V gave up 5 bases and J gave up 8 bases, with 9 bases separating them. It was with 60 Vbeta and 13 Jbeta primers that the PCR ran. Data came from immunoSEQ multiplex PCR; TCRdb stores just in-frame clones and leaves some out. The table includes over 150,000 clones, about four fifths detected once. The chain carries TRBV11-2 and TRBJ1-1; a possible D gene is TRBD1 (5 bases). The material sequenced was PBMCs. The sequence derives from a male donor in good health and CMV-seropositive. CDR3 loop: CASSPGGEAFF. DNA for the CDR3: TGTGCCAGCAGCCCCGGGGGGGAAGCTTTCTTT.